The 27 T cell receptor beta chains below all came from one sample that was sequenced in a study of human T cells and chemical hapten exposure. TCRdb re-analysed the RACE reads in MiXCR, keeping a single row per CDR3 protein. The repertoire has tens of thousands of distinct CDR3 sequences, around 9.8% of them found once; the top ten carry around 3.3%. Time point in this sample: patch test 1, 2 weeks after DPC sensitization. This sample's treatment: therapeutic diphenylcyclopropenone sensitization with weekly scalp DPC. The sample here was whole blood, taken in connection with sensitization to the hapten diphenylcyclopropenone (DPC). The receptors come from a woman in her forties with alopecia areata. Some clones in this sample may be carry-over from other donors' samples.

This clonotype was seen many times. V gene TRBV28 combines with J gene TRBJ2-1; 9 nucleotides match TRBD2. Germline V CDR1 and CDR2: MDHEN, SYDVKM. Germline trimming cut 10 bases from V and 6 bases from J; bases unmatched to any gene: 10. This CDR3 contains 14 residues. CDR3 DNA sequence: TGTGCCACCCGGGGAGCGGGGGGCCTCAATGAGCAGTTCTTC. Protein sequence: CATRGAGGLNEQFF.

Relative to its sample, this clonotype is medium-sized. The CDR3: CASSQDGGSREQYF. For the CDR3, the DNA is TGTGCCAGCAGTCAAGACGGCGGTTCACGGGAGCAGTACTTC. J is TRBJ2-7 and V is TRBV11-2; D is uncertain. The CDR3 sequence is 14 residues long. Trimming cost V 6 bases and J 7 bases, with 19 bases left between them. Per germline, CDR1 SGHAT and CDR2 FQNNGV.

This clonotype was detected only a few times. This chain joins TRBV10-3 and TRBJ1-5; D may be TRBD1 (5 bases). Germline V gene lookup returns CDR1 ENHRY and CDR2 SYGVKD. Trimming took off 0 bases at V and 6 bases at J, with 12 bases between the two ends. The length of the CDR3 is 15 residues. DNA of the CDR3: TGTGCCATCAGTGAGTCGACGGGGGGAGTTCAGCCCCAGCATTTT. This translates into CAISESTGGVQPQHF.

This chain uses TRBV12-3 or TRBV12-4 with TRBJ2-2, with D hard to call. Trimming removed 5 bases from V and 4 bases from J, with 5 bases in between. The CDR3 is made up of 12 amino acids. The CDR3 is CASSRPTGELFF. The CDR3 region has the DNA TGTGCCAGCAGTCGCCCCACCGGGGAGCTGTTTTTT.

There are a few counts of this clonotype. The chain links TRBV20-1 to TRBJ2-5, with TRBD2 identical over 9 bases. J gave up 5 bases and V 0 bases, and 13 bases lay outside the gene matches. Germline V CDR1 and CDR2: DFQATT, SNEGSKA (reference sequence). The CDR3 is 17 residues long. Written as DNA, the CDR3 is TGCAGTGCTAGAGATCTGAGCGGGGGGCTCACTACGGAGACCCAGTACTTC. It codes for CSARDLSGGLTTETQYF.

This clonotype has at least ten counts. As DNA, the CDR3 is TGTGCCAGCAGTTACTTCCCTAGCGGGGGGAGAGATACGCAGTATTTT. Translated, it gives CASSYFPSGGRDTQYF. The rearrangement joins TRBV6-2 or TRBV6-3 to TRBJ2-3; the match to TRBD2 covers 11 bases. Germline-derived CDR1 and CDR2 are MNHEY and SVGEGT. The trim removed 1 base at V and 5 bases at J, leaving 5 bases unmatched. This CDR3 has 16 amino acids.

This clonotype was recorded a few times. The genes are TRBV29-1 and TRBJ2-7; D possibly corresponds to TRBD2 (6 bases). Trimming took 4 bases from V and 6 from J, leaving 10 bases between them. Germline loops: CDR1 SQVTM, CDR2 ANQGSEA. This CDR3 is 11 amino acids long. The CDR3 spells CSVGGVSEQYF. As DNA, the CDR3 is TGCAGCGTTGGGGGGGTTTCCGAGCAGTACTTC.

The V gene is TRBV4-1, the J gene TRBJ1-4; 7 positions match TRBD1. Looked up from germline, CDR1 is MGHRA and CDR2 is YSYEKL. This CDR3 has 15 amino acids. The V segment lost 6 bases and the J segment 8 bases; nucleotides outside the gene matches: 12. This CDR3 reads CASSLASLQGEKLFF. CDR3 bases: TGCGCCAGCAGTCTGGCGAGCCTACAGGGGGAAAAACTGTTTTTT.

The rearrangement links TRBV15 to TRBJ2-7; possibly TRBD1 or TRBD2 for D (5 bases each). The CDR3 sequence is 18 residues long. In germline, CDR1 is LNHNV, CDR2 YYDKDF (reference sequence). The V gene lost 0 bases and the J gene lost 6 bases, with 24 bases spanning the gap. The CDR3 DNA is TGTGCCACCAGCAGAGAAGCATCCGGGGCAGCGGCATTTGGCGAGCAGTACTTC. It is translated as CATSREASGAAAFGEQYF. The full variable domain, in which reference TRBV15 and TRBJ2-7 provide the parts outside the CDR3, is DAMVIQNPRYQVTQFGKPVTLSCSQTLNHNVMYWYQQKSSQAPKLLFHYYDKDFNNEADTPDNFQSRRPNTSFCFLDIRSPGLGDTAMYLCATSREASGAAAFGEQYFGPGTRLTVT.

This clonotype showed up many times. This rearrangement joins TRBV28 to TRBJ2-4; D unresolved. Germline V lookup: CDR1 MDHEN, CDR2 SYDVKM. The CDR3 length is 15 residues. Trimming took off 6 bases at V and 0 bases at J, with 12 bases between the two ends. The CDR3 loop reads CASSSVHLAKNIQYF. The CDR3 bases are TGTGCCAGCAGCTCCGTGCACCTAGCCAAAAACATTCAGTACTTC. The whole variable domain, remainder taken from reference TRBV28 and TRBJ2-4, is DVKVTQSSRYLVKRTGEKVFLECVQDMDHENMFWYRQDPGLGLRLIYFSYDVKMKEKGDIPEGYSVSREKKERFSLILESASTNQTSMYLCASSSVHLAKNIQYFGAGTRLSVL.

At least ten counts were recorded for this clonotype. This chain links TRBV5-1 with TRBJ2-7; unclear D gene. Between the trimmed V and J ends, which lost 0 bases and 7 bases, there was a span of 8 bases. This CDR3 spans 12 amino acids. The germline V gene has CDR1 SGHRS and CDR2 YFSETQ. The CDR3 nucleotides read TGCGCCAGCAGCTTGGGTGCTCGGGAGCAGTACTTC. Amino acids: CASSLGAREQYF.

This clonotype was seen a few times. The V call is TRBV5-1, the J call TRBJ2-7; possibly TRBD1 for D (6 bases). From germline, CDR1 is SGHRS and CDR2 YFSETQ. The CDR3 sequence is 13 residues long. Trimming took off 4 bases at V and 4 bases at J, with 12 bases between the two ends. CDR3 protein: CASSPSGEYEQYF. The CDR3 bases are TGCGCCAGCAGCCCTTCAGGGGAGTACGAGCAGTACTTC.

This clonotype was counted a few times. The gene calls are TRBV5-5 and TRBJ2-5; D is unclear. From germline, CDR1 is SGHKS and CDR2 YYEKEE (reference sequence). CDR3 length: 12 amino acids. V dropped 0 bases and J dropped 5 bases, with 5 bases sitting between them. The chain's CDR3 is CASSLAVETQYF. The CDR3 nucleotides read TGTGCCAGCAGCTTGGCAGTTGAGACCCAGTACTTC.

This clonotype has a count of ten or more. The V gene is TRBV29-1, the J gene TRBJ2-3; D may be TRBD1 or TRBD2 (5 bases each). Trimming cost V 4 bases and J 6 bases, with 11 bases left between them. The CDR3 consists of 12 residues. Germline CDR1 SQVTM, CDR2 ANQGSEA. The CDR3 nucleotides are TGCAGCGTTGCGGGACCCGGGGATACGCAGTATTTT. Translation gives CSVAGPGDTQYF.

This clonotype occurred many times. The chain joins TRBV3-1 to TRBJ2-7; D possibly uses TRBD1 or TRBD2 (5 bases each). CDR1 is LGHDT and CDR2 is YNNKEL in the germline V gene (reference sequence). V was shortened by 1 base and J by 1 base, with 14 bases between the two germline ends. The CDR3 length is 16 residues. Here the CDR3 DNA reads TGTGCCAGCAGCCAAGTCTGGCCAGGGAGATCCTACGAGCAGTACTTC. It specifies CASSQVWPGRSYEQYF.

This clonotype showed up many times. The V and J genes are TRBV28 and TRBJ2-1, with D perhaps TRBD2 (5 bases). Germline V gene sequence: CDR1 MDHEN, CDR2 SYDVKM. Trimming removed 6 bases from V and 2 bases from J, with 17 bases in between. This CDR3 is 16 amino acids long. CDR3 protein: CASSLGSDGAYNEQFF. Written as DNA, the CDR3 is TGTGCCAGCAGCCTCGGGTCGGACGGGGCCTACAATGAGCAGTTCTTC.

This clonotype was counted many times. The chain uses TRBV4-3 and TRBJ1-2; 9 nucleotides line up with TRBD1. The germline CDR1 and CDR2 sequences are LGHNA and YSLEER. Germline trimming cut 4 bases from V and 4 bases from J; bases unmatched to any gene: 4. CDR3 length equals 14 residues. This chain's CDR3 is CASSRTGEPYGYTF. The CDR3 region has the DNA TGCGCCAGCAGCCGGACAGGGGAACCCTATGGCTACACCTTC.

In its sample, this clonotype was seen a few times. The chain is built from TRBV10-3 and TRBJ1-2, with 8 nucleotides matching TRBD1. Germline V gene sequence: CDR1 ENHRY, CDR2 SYGVKD. V dropped 5 bases and J dropped 3; count of bases not matched to a gene: 5. This CDR3 contains 14 residues. The CDR3 sequence is CAISPTGDHYGYTF. The DNA of the CDR3 is TGTGCCATCAGTCCGACAGGGGACCACTATGGCTACACCTTC.

This clonotype was recorded at least ten times. The chain combines TRBV7-3 with TRBJ2-2; TRBD2 might be the D (5 bases). Germline V CDR1 and CDR2: SGHTA, FQGTGA. Trimming removed 0 bases from V and 5 bases from J, with 13 bases in between. The CDR3 runs 16 residues. This CDR3 is CASSLTSSRGTGELFF. The CDR3 region has the DNA TGTGCCAGCAGCTTAACCTCTTCTCGGGGAACCGGGGAGCTGTTTTTT.

This clonotype has ten or more counts. The rearrangement joins TRBV7-9 to TRBJ2-7; D is unclear. The CDR3 loop spans 15 amino acids. Deletions cut 1 base from V and 0 bases from J, with 10 bases between. Germline lookup yields CDR1 SEHNR and CDR2 FQNEAQ (reference sequence). CDR3 coding DNA: TGTGCCAGCAGCTTAGAGGCAGGAAGCTCCTACGAGCAGTACTTC. This encodes CASSLEAGSSYEQYF.

This clonotype was recorded many times. The J gene is TRBJ1-3, the V gene TRBV5-6; D not resolved. Germline V lookup: CDR1 SGHDT, CDR2 YYEEEE. Trimming took 0 bases from V and 0 from J, leaving 4 bases between them. The CDR3 runs 14 residues. In DNA, the CDR3 is TGTGCCAGCAGCTTGGAGGGCTCTGGAAACACCATATATTTT. Its protein product is CASSLEGSGNTIYF.

This clonotype was seen ten or more times. The chain is built from TRBV7-9 and TRBJ1-2, with D unresolved. Trimming cost V 5 bases and J 6 bases, with 13 bases left between them. Germline lookup yields CDR1 SEHNR and CDR2 FQNEAQ (reference sequence). The CDR3 length is 13 residues. CDR3 nucleotides: TGTGCCAGCAGCCTAACTCCGGCGGATGGCTACACCTTC. It yields the protein CASSLTPADGYTF. Together with reference TRBV7-9 and TRBJ1-2, the CDR3 gives the full variable domain: DTGVSQNPRHKITKRGQNVTFRCDPISEHNRLYWYRQTLGQGPEFLTYFQNEAQLEKSRLLSDRFSAERPKGSFSTLEIQRTEQGDSAMYLCASSLTPADGYTFGSGTRLTVV.

This clonotype was seen at least ten times. The V call is TRBV12-3 or TRBV12-4, the J call TRBJ1-1, with 7 bases that match TRBD1. V shed 6 bases, J shed 0 bases, and the junction held 7 bases outside the gene matches. This CDR3 contains 15 residues. The CDR3 loop is CASSQTTGMNTEAFF. The CDR3 region has the DNA TGTGCCAGCAGCCAGACGACAGGGATGAACACTGAAGCTTTCTTT.

The table lists this clonotype with many counts. The rearrangement links TRBV12-3 or TRBV12-4 to TRBJ2-1, with TRBD2 matching 10 bases. Unmatched junction bases numbered 6, after V lost 4 bases and J lost 0 bases. CDR3 size: 17 residues. The CDR3 protein is CASSSWTSGSSYNEQFF. Here the CDR3 DNA reads TGTGCCAGCAGTTCCTGGACTAGCGGAAGCTCCTACAATGAGCAGTTCTTC.

V is TRBV11-2 and J is TRBJ2-5, with 8 bases that match TRBD1. V was clipped by 1 base and J by 4 bases; unmatched bases: 8. This CDR3 is 16 amino acids long. The germline V gene has CDR1 SGHAT and CDR2 FQNNGV. The CDR3: CASSLVFRGPRETQYF. For the CDR3, the DNA is TGTGCCAGCAGCTTAGTGTTCAGGGGGCCTCGAGAGACCCAGTACTTC.

This clonotype was observed a handful of times. The V and J genes are TRBV5-1 and TRBJ2-5, with D unresolved. This CDR3 spans 15 amino acids. Trimming pared 0 bases from V and 1 base from J, leaving 10 bases between. Per germline, CDR1 SGHRS and CDR2 YFSETQ. The CDR3 DNA follows: TGCGCCAGCAGCTTGGGCCAGACGGGCCAAGAGACCCAGTACTTC. Its protein is CASSLGQTGQETQYF. The complete variable domain, with remaining parts taken from reference TRBV5-1 and TRBJ2-5, reads KAGVTQTPRYLIKTRGQQVTLSCSPISGHRSVSWYQQTPGQGLQFLFEYFSETQRNKGNFPGRFSGRQFSNSRSEMNVSTLELGDSALYLCASSLGQTGQETQYFGPGTRLLVL.

In nucleotides, the CDR3 is TGTGCCAGCAGCAATCCTGAGCCAGGTCTGGACTATGGCTACACCTTC. The encoded protein is CASSNPEPGLDYGYTF. The chain has TRBV21-1 and TRBJ1-2. TRBV21-1 is flagged as a pseudogene. CDR3 size: 16 residues.